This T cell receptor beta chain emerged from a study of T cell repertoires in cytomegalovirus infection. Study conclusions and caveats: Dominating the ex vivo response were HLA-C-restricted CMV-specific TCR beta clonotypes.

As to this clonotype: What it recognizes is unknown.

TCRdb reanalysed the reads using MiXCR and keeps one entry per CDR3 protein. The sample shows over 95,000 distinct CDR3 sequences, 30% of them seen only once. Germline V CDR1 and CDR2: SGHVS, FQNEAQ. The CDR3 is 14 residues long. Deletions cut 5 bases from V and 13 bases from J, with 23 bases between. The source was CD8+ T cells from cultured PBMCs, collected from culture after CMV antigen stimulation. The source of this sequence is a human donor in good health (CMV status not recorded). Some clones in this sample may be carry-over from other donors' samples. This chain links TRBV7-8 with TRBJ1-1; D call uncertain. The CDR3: CASSQGSFIEVDFF. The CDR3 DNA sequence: TGTGCCAGCAGCCAAGGGTCCTTCATTGAAGTAGATTTCTTT.